One and the same sample provided the 21 T cell receptor beta chains below, sequenced in a study of T cells in Graves' hyperthyroidism and ophthalmopathy. TCR beta CDR3 regions were amplified from RNA. The primer set for the first-round RT-PCR of the TCR CDR3 was HTBI. One entry per CDR3 protein results from TCRdb running MiXCR on the multiplex PCR reads. The sample holds hundreds of thousands of distinct CDR3 sequences, roughly 14% seen once. The specimen sequenced was blood. The receptors come from a man in his late teens or twenties with Graves' ophthalmopathy.

A word on this clonotype: This may come from a read error, since a much larger clone is one base off. J is TRBJ1-2 and V is TRBV29-1; D call uncertain. Germline lookup yields CDR1 SQVTM and CDR2 ANQGSEA. This CDR3 has 12 residues. Here the CDR3 reads CSVDRENYDYTF. CDR3 DNA sequence: TGCAGCGTTGACAGAGAGAACTATGACTACACCTTC. Full variable domain (outside the CDR3, taken from reference TRBV29-1 and TRBJ1-2): SAVISQKPSRDICQRGTSLTIQCQVDSQVTMMFWYRQQPGQSLTLIATANQGSEATYESGFVIDKFPISRPNLTFSTLTVSNMSPEDSSIYLCSVDRENYDYTFGSGTRLTVV.

The chain carries TRBV5-1 and TRBJ2-2, with 9 positions matching TRBD1. Per germline, CDR1 SGHRS and CDR2 YFSETQ. This CDR3 comprises 14 residues. V gave up 4 bases and J gave up 7 bases; unmatched junction bases: 5. DNA of the CDR3: TGCGCCAGCAGCCCCCTGGACAGGGGCGGGGAGCTGTTTTTT. Amino acids: CASSPLDRGGELFF.

V is TRBV10-2 and J is TRBJ2-1; 12 nucleotides match TRBD2. The CDR3 covers 13 residues. Per germline, CDR1 WSHSY and CDR2 SAAADI. V gave up 10 bases and J gave up 7 bases; unmatched junction bases: 5. The CDR3 region is CATVTSGGNEQFF. Here the CDR3 DNA reads TGCGCCACGGTCACTAGCGGGGGGAATGAGCAGTTCTTC.

This clonotype was recorded many times. V and J are TRBV4-1 and TRBJ2-7; TRBD2 agrees at 7 bases. The CDR3 spans 15 residues. Germline values: CDR1 MGHRA, CDR2 YSYEKL. The ends lost 4 bases at V and 7 bases at J; junction bases unmatched: 13. The CDR3 loop is CASSLGGLKFGEQYF. CDR3 DNA: TGCGCCAGCAGCCTCGGGGGACTAAAGTTCGGTGAGCAGTACTTC.

This clonotype was recorded many times. This rearrangement joins TRBV30 to TRBJ1-2; no clear D. The germline V and J ends were trimmed by 2 bases and 5 bases, with 15 bases remaining between them. Germline lookup yields CDR1 GTSNPN and CDR2 SVGIG (reference sequence). CDR3 size: 14 residues. CDR3 coding DNA: TGTGCCTGGAGTAGGAAATCCGGCGAGTATGGCTACACCTTC. Its translation: CAWSRKSGEYGYTF.

This clonotype showed up just a few times. V gene TRBV6-2 or TRBV6-3 combines with J gene TRBJ2-2, with 9 bases that match TRBD1. Germline V lookup: CDR1 MNHEY, CDR2 SVGEGT. CDR3 length: 17 amino acids. Trimming at V came to 0 bases and at J to 6 bases, leaving 8 bases not matched to a gene. The CDR3 is CASSYSTPGQGPGELFF. CDR3 DNA sequence: TGTGCCAGCAGTTACTCGACCCCCGGACAGGGGCCCGGGGAGCTGTTTTTT.

This clonotype was seen only once. This chain uses TRBV27 with TRBJ2-7, with 9 bases matching TRBD2. The V and J ends lost 5 bases and 6 bases, in that order; junction bases with no gene match: 8. This CDR3 has 14 residues. CDR1 MNHEY and CDR2 SMNVEV come from the germline V gene (reference sequence). The DNA of the CDR3 is TGTGCCAGCAGTCCCTCGGGACTAGCTACCGAGCAGTACTTC. Translating it yields CASSPSGLATEQYF.

The genes are TRBV12-3 or TRBV12-4 and TRBJ2-2; a possible D gene is TRBD1 (6 bases). Trimming left V 7 bases short and J 7 bases short, with 13 bases between. The CDR3 is 13 amino acids. The CDR3 is CASTDTGSGELFF. The CDR3 DNA is TGTGCCAGCACCGACACAGGGAGCGGGGAGCTGTTTTTT.

The genes are TRBV3-1 and TRBJ1-4; D might be TRBD1 (6 bases). CDR1 is LGHDT and CDR2 is YNNKEL in the germline V gene (reference sequence). This CDR3 has 15 amino acids. Trimming took 1 base from V and 8 from J, leaving 14 bases between them. DNA of the CDR3: TGTGCCAGCAGCCAAGGGGGGCAGGGGAGCGAAAAACTGTTTTTT. Translating it yields CASSQGGQGSEKLFF.

Comments on this clonotype: Germline is not matched at one junction end, which may reflect a read error. The chain has TRBV30 and TRBJ1-3, with TRBD1 as a possible D gene (6 bases). The germline V gene has CDR1 GTSNPN and CDR2 SVGIG (reference sequence). The length of the CDR3 is 15 residues. The CDR3 loop reads CAWSVGGNSGNTTYF. The CDR3 DNA sequence: TGTGCCTGGAGTGTAGGGGGGAACTCTGGAAACACCACATATTTT.

In this sample, this clonotype turned up many times. The CDR3, as DNA: TGTGCCAGCCTAACGATTAGTCGGGCCGCTAATGAAAAACTGTTTTTT. It codes for CASLTISRAANEKLFF. The chain combines TRBV2 with TRBJ1-4; no reliable D call. Trimming left V 8 bases short and J 3 bases short, with 19 bases between. Germline lookup yields CDR1 SNHLY and CDR2 FYNNEI. The CDR3 totals 16 residues.

This clonotype has a count of ten or more. CDR3 nucleotide sequence: TGCGCCAGCAGTCTGCCGGGACTAGCGGAATGGAACACCGGGGAGCTGTTTTTT. Protein sequence: CASSLPGLAEWNTGELFF. The chain joins TRBV5-1 to TRBJ2-2; 11 bases map to TRBD2. The CDR3 loop spans 18 amino acids. V dropped 5 bases and J dropped 1; count of bases not matched to a gene: 10. From germline, CDR1 is SGHRS and CDR2 YFSETQ.

This clonotype was picked up many times. The chain carries TRBV7-8 and TRBJ2-4; 10 positions agree with TRBD2. This CDR3 has 13 amino acids. V was clipped by 3 bases and J by 8 bases; unmatched bases: 1. Germline CDR1 SGHVS, CDR2 FQNEAQ. CDR3 protein: CASSFGLADIQYF. The CDR3, as DNA: TGTGCCAGCAGCTTTGGACTAGCGGACATTCAGTACTTC.

The chain combines TRBV2 with TRBJ2-3, with TRBD1 matching 7 bases. After removal of 7 bases from V and 4 bases from J, the junction contained 5 bases not matched to a gene. This CDR3 is built from 13 residues. Looked up from germline, CDR1 is SNHLY and CDR2 is FYNNEI. The CDR3 DNA follows: TGTGCCAGCACACGACAGGGCCCAGATACGCAGTATTTT. This translates into CASTRQGPDTQYF. Full variable domain (missing parts from reference TRBV2 and TRBJ2-3): EPEVTQTPSHQVTQMGQEVILRCVPISNHLYFYWYRQILGQKVEFLVSFYNNEISEKSEIFDDQFSVERPDGSNFTLKIRSTKLEDSAMYFCASTRQGPDTQYFGPGTRLTVL.

This clonotype has at least ten counts. The chain links TRBV11-3 to TRBJ1-4; no firm D call. There are 14 residues in the CDR3. Germline V lookup: CDR1 SGHNT, CDR2 YENEEA. The V end was cut by 0 bases, the J end by 5 bases, with 7 bases between. CDR3 residues: CASSLDASNEKLFF. The CDR3 DNA reads TGTGCCAGCAGCTTAGACGCCTCCAATGAAAAACTGTTTTTT.

This clonotype appeared once. The chain joins TRBV12-3 or TRBV12-4 to TRBJ1-1, with D unclear. This CDR3 contains 12 residues. Between the trimmed V and J ends, which lost 6 bases and 6 bases, there was a span of 11 bases. CDR3 protein: CASRPREAEAFF. CDR3 nucleotides: TGTGCCAGCAGACCAAGGGAAGCTGAAGCTTTCTTT.

This chain uses TRBV3-1 with TRBJ2-3; a weak D match, TRBD2 (6 bases). This CDR3 region has 16 residues. Germline V lookup: CDR1 LGHDT, CDR2 YNNKEL (reference sequence). V lost 0 bases, J lost 0 bases, and 10 bases lay in between. The CDR3 DNA sequence: TGTGCCAGCAGCCAAGAGACGCGGGGCAGCACAGATACGCAGTATTTT. It codes for CASSQETRGSTDTQYF.

The V gene is TRBV20-1, the J gene TRBJ1-5, with D perhaps TRBD1 (5 bases). The CDR3 is made up of 16 amino acids. CDR1 and CDR2 (germline): DFQATT, SNEGSKA (reference sequence). The germline V and J ends were trimmed by 3 bases and 0 bases, with 15 bases remaining between them. CDR3 protein: CSARGPDSYSNQPQHF. For the CDR3, the DNA is TGCAGTGCTAGGGGCCCTGACAGTTATAGCAATCAGCCCCAGCATTTT.

This clonotype was seen ten or more times. The chain combines TRBV9 with TRBJ1-2, with TRBD1 identical over 10 bases. V trimming: 5 bases; J trimming: 6 bases; junction bases outside the gene matches: 7. The CDR3 sequence is 14 residues long. From germline, CDR1 is SGDLS and CDR2 YYNGEE. The CDR3 bases are TGTGCCAGCAGTACCGGGACAGGGGTAGATGGCTACACCTTC. It yields the protein CASSTGTGVDGYTF.

This clonotype has more than one count but fewer than ten. This chain uses TRBV9 with TRBJ2-1; weak D call: TRBD2 (5 bases). The germline V and J ends were trimmed by 2 bases and 0 bases, with 9 bases remaining between them. The CDR3 sequence is 15 residues long. From germline, CDR1 is SGDLS and CDR2 YYNGEE. DNA for the CDR3: TGTGCCAGCAGCGTTCGGGCGGGCTCCTACAATGAGCAGTTCTTC. This translates into CASSVRAGSYNEQFF.

The sample holds a few counts of this clonotype. V is TRBV4-1 and J is TRBJ2-7, with D unresolved. Germline CDR1 and CDR2: MGHRA and YSYEKL. This CDR3 contains 15 residues. V was clipped by 2 bases and J by 4 bases, with 15 bases between them. The CDR3 DNA sequence: TGCGCCAGCAGCCAAAAATCAAGCGACGCTTACGAGCAGTACTTC. Translating it yields CASSQKSSDAYEQYF.